This TCR beta chain was retrieved from a study of cytotoxic CD8 clonotypes in ibrutinib-treated CLL. Study-level information: Following treatment for a median around twelve months, range 6 to 36, response samples were then taken.

V was cut by 2 bases and J by 7 bases, with 10 bases left in between. The CDR3 totals 14 residues. Germline CDR1 and CDR2: SGHRS and YFSETQ. Repertoires were generated with immunoSEQ multiplex PCR, while TCRdb's copy carries only in-frame clones and drops some. The repertoire holds over 75,000 clones, approximately 80% seen once, with around 30% in the top ten. This clone appeared a single time. Source: PBMCs, taken after 12 months of ibrutinib treatment. This receptor was taken from a human donor with chronic lymphocytic leukemia. The chain joins TRBV5-1 to TRBJ1-6, with a possible D match to TRBD1 (6 bases). The CDR3 sequence: CASSLQGTNSPLHF. The CDR3 coding sequence is TGCGCCAGCAGCTTACAGGGCACCAATTCACCCCTCCACTTT.